This T cell receptor (beta chain) was sequenced during a study of vaccination and CD4 T cells after COVID-19. Study as a whole: Convalescent patients gave post-COVID blood a median about 100 days post-diagnosis, range 35 to 161. In culture, cells were exposed to overlapping spike peptides from SARS-CoV-2, HCoV-NL63, HCoV-OC43 and HCoV-229E.

This CDR3 region has 12 residues. After removal of 6 bases from V and 5 bases from J, the junction contained 3 bases not matched to a gene. The germline V gene has CDR1 LNHDA and CDR2 SQIVND (reference sequence). Comments on this clonotype: What it binds is unknown.

Findings and caveats of the study: Convalescent patients had 304 of 307 vaccine-specific clones showing spike mono-reactivity.

Described treatment: roughly 10-day PBMC culture with coronavirus spike peptide pools or control peptides (ViraFEST assay). ViraFEST stimulated the growth of antigen-specific T cells using peptide pools and subsequently profiled their TCRs by sequencing. Scientists ran DNA taken from cultured CD4+ T cells through the Oncomine TCR Beta short-read assay for sequencing. TCRdb re-analysed the PCR reads in MiXCR, keeping a single row per CDR3 protein. The sample consists of roughly 20,000 distinct CDR3 sequences, 45% to 70% of them appearing once. The chain carries TRBV19 and TRBJ2-7; 8 bases agree with TRBD2. This sequence originates from a human donor who had recovered from COVID-19. Specimen: CD4+ T cells from blood, cultured in vitro. DNA of the CDR3: TGTGCCAGTAGAGGGACTAGGAACGAGCAGTACTTC. This gives the protein CASRGTRNEQYF.